The present T cell receptor beta chain was sequenced within a study of T cell clusters in autoimmune cytopenias. Study-level information: The mean age of healthy donor controls was roughly 55 years, the median approximately 60 years.

One tube held mixed TRB-A and TRB-B primer pools for touch-down PCR. Reanalyzing the multiplex PCR reads, TCRdb keeps one entry per CDR3 protein, without DNA. Its listing shows 14,000 to 15,000 distinct CDR3 sequences. Germline V CDR1 and CDR2: SGHAT, FQDESV (reference sequence). There are 14 residues in the CDR3. Study results and limitations: Physiological T cell clusters of healthy donors were apparently absent in primary autoimmune cytopenia patients.

TRB was amplified from about 270 ng of peripheral blood genomic DNA per sample. A note on this clonotype: The target antigen is unknown.

The sample also formed part of further work on T cell repertoires in aging, cancer and after chemotherapy. That publication notes: Clear clonal overlap appeared across healthy donor samples taken over several months to years. Median generation probability rose over the chemotherapy interval in each cancer cohort, suggesting rebound thymic output.

Sequencing was performed on peripheral blood. This receptor was identified in a human donor in good health. V is TRBV11-1 and J is TRBJ2-1; TCRdb's assignment of TRBD2 cannot be checked, as there is no DNA. The CDR3 spells CASSLAGPWDEQFF.